These T cell receptor beta chains were read from a single sample in a study of blood T cell repertoires in COVID-19. Clones were sequenced by immunoSEQ multiplex PCR, and TCRdb holds only the in-frame ones, with some missing. The data hold about 400,000 clones, with 70% to 90% observed a single time. The sample consisted of PBMCs or T cells enriched from blood (not recorded which). These receptors came from a woman between 35 and 50 years old with acute COVID-19. CDR3s include the opening cysteine and the closing phenylalanine or tryptophan. The order of the fields is clone size, CDR3 length, D gene, J gene, V gene, CDR3 DNA, CDR3 protein. The D gene is left open where the match is weak. A clone size is listed for some rows: how often the clone was seen (once, few, many), or a class if it is expanded.

abundance: NA
len: 12
d_gene: NA
j_gene: TRBJ1-2
v_gene: TRBV21-1
CDR3nt: TGTGCCAGCAGCAACCTCCGGGTGGGCTACACCTTC
CDR3aa: CASSNLRVGYTF

abundance: NA
len: 15
d_gene: TRBD1
j_gene: TRBJ1-4
v_gene: TRBV2
CDR3nt: TGTGCCAGCAGGCCGACCGGGACAGGGGGTGAAAAACTGTTTTTT
CDR3aa: CASRPTGTGGEKLFF

abundance: NA
len: 16
d_gene: NA
j_gene: TRBJ1-5
v_gene: TRBV21-1
CDR3nt: TGTGCCAGCAGCAAAGCTGGTGACAGAAACAATCAGCCCCAGCATTTT
CDR3aa: CASSKAGDRNNQPQHF

abundance: NA
len: 15
d_gene: TRBD1
j_gene: TRBJ2-7
v_gene: TRBV24-1
CDR3nt: TGTGCCACCAGTGATACCGGGACAGGGGCTATCGAGCAGTACTTC
CDR3aa: CATSDTGTGAIEQYF

abundance: NA
len: 14
d_gene: NA
j_gene: TRBJ1-6
v_gene: TRBV3-1/TRBV3-2
CDR3nt: TGTGCCAGCAGTTCCCGGGGATTCGGTTCACCCCTCCACTTT
CDR3aa: CASSSRGFGSPLHF

abundance: NA
len: 11
d_gene: NA
j_gene: TRBJ1-2
v_gene: TRBV11-2
CDR3nt: TGTGCCAGCAGCTTAGGAGGTGGCTACACCTTC
CDR3aa: CASSLGGGYTF

abundance: NA
len: 13
d_gene: TRBD1
j_gene: TRBJ2-7
v_gene: TRBV5-1
CDR3nt: TGCGCCAGCACCCGGGACAGGGGCTACGAGCAGTACTTC
CDR3aa: CASTRDRGYEQYF

abundance: NA
len: 13
d_gene: TRBD2
j_gene: TRBJ2-3
v_gene: TRBV29-1
CDR3nt: TGCAGCGTTGAAGATCGGGGGGCAGATACGCAGTATTTT
CDR3aa: CSVEDRGADTQYF

abundance: NA
len: 14
d_gene: NA
j_gene: TRBJ2-7
v_gene: TRBV11-2
CDR3nt: TGTGCCAGCAGCTTAAACCCGATGGGCGACGAGCAGTACTTC
CDR3aa: CASSLNPMGDEQYF

abundance: NA
len: 13
d_gene: NA
j_gene: TRBJ1-1
v_gene: TRBV5-6
CDR3nt: TGTGCCAGCAGCATGGGGGCCGGGAGGGAAGCTTTCTTT
CDR3aa: CASSMGAGREAFF

abundance: NA
len: 14
d_gene: NA
j_gene: TRBJ1-4
v_gene: TRBV19
CDR3nt: TGTGCCAGTAGTATACAGGGAGGTCTTGAAAAACTGTTTTTT
CDR3aa: CASSIQGGLEKLFF

abundance: NA
len: 16
d_gene: NA
j_gene: TRBJ2-3
v_gene: TRBV27
CDR3nt: TGTGCCAGCAGTCCCTTGCCCGGGTTCAACGGTGGTACGCAGTATTTT
CDR3aa: CASSPLPGFNGGTQYF

abundance: NA
len: 15
d_gene: TRBD1
j_gene: TRBJ2-1
v_gene: TRBV10-3
CDR3nt: TGTGCCATCAGTGCCGAGACAGGGGTCGGCAATGAGCAGTTCTTC
CDR3aa: CAISAETGVGNEQFF

abundance: NA
len: 14
d_gene: NA
j_gene: TRBJ1-2
v_gene: TRBV18
CDR3nt: TGTGCCAGCTCACAGGCGACAGAAAACTATGGCTACACCTTC
CDR3aa: CASSQATENYGYTF

abundance: NA
len: 14
d_gene: TRBD2
j_gene: TRBJ2-2
v_gene: TRBV2
CDR3nt: TGTGCCAGCAGTGGGGAGGGAAACACCGGGGAGCTGTTTTTT
CDR3aa: CASSGEGNTGELFF

abundance: once
len: 16
d_gene: TRBD2
j_gene: TRBJ2-7
v_gene: TRBV9
CDR3nt: TGTGCCAGCGGCCCTAGCGGGGGGTTGAGCTCCTACGAGCAGTACTTC
CDR3aa: CASGPSGGLSSYEQYF

abundance: NA
len: 15
d_gene: NA
j_gene: TRBJ2-7
v_gene: TRBV7-8
CDR3nt: TGTGCCAGCAGCTTAGTGTCCAGGTTCCCCTACGAGCAGTACTTC
CDR3aa: CASSLVSRFPYEQYF

abundance: few
len: 14
d_gene: TRBD1
j_gene: TRBJ1-4
v_gene: TRBV27
CDR3nt: TGTGCCAACCCGGACAGGGTTCAAGGTGAAAAACTGTTTTTT
CDR3aa: CANPDRVQGEKLFF

abundance: once
len: 14
d_gene: TRBD1
j_gene: TRBJ2-7
v_gene: TRBV5-5
CDR3nt: TGTGCCAGCAGCATGGACAGGGGACCCTACGAGCAGTACTTC
CDR3aa: CASSMDRGPYEQYF

abundance: NA
len: 14
d_gene: TRBD2
j_gene: TRBJ2-3
v_gene: TRBV7-9
CDR3nt: TGTGTAGGGGGGATAGCGGGGACCACAGATACGCAGTATTTT
CDR3aa: CVGGIAGTTDTQYF

abundance: NA
len: 17
d_gene: NA
j_gene: TRBJ1-4
v_gene: TRBV6-1
CDR3nt: TGTGCCAGCAGTGAAACCAACCCGGGACATCGGGATGAAAAACTGTTTTTT
CDR3aa: CASSETNPGHRDEKLFF

abundance: NA
len: 15
d_gene: NA
j_gene: TRBJ1-1
v_gene: TRBV3-1/TRBV3-2
CDR3nt: TGTGCCAGCAGCCAAGACGGGGGTATGAACACTGAAGCTTTCTTT
CDR3aa: CASSQDGGMNTEAFF

abundance: NA
len: 15
d_gene: TRBD1
j_gene: TRBJ1-1
v_gene: TRBV13
CDR3nt: TGTGCCAGCAGCTTAGGGGGACAGTCCTTCTCTGAAGCTTTCTTT
CDR3aa: CASSLGGQSFSEAFF

abundance: NA
len: 14
d_gene: TRBD1
j_gene: TRBJ1-1
v_gene: TRBV7-9
CDR3nt: TGTGCCAGCAGCTTAGGGGACAGGGGAGGTGAAGCTTTCTTT
CDR3aa: CASSLGDRGGEAFF

abundance: NA
len: 15
d_gene: NA
j_gene: TRBJ1-4
v_gene: TRBV2
CDR3nt: TGTGCCAGCAGTACCCGCCGGGGAGGTAATGAAAAACTGTTTTTT
CDR3aa: CASSTRRGGNEKLFF

abundance: NA
len: 13
d_gene: NA
j_gene: TRBJ2-1
v_gene: TRBV20-1
CDR3nt: TGCAGTGCTAGTGGTATTTTGGAGAATGAGCAGTTCTTC
CDR3aa: CSASGILENEQFF

abundance: NA
len: 14
d_gene: NA
j_gene: TRBJ2-1
v_gene: TRBV2
CDR3nt: TGTGCCAGCTGGGGTCAGGGGAATTACAATGAGCAGTTCTTC
CDR3aa: CASWGQGNYNEQFF

abundance: NA
len: 12
d_gene: NA
j_gene: TRBJ2-7
v_gene: TRBV6-5
CDR3nt: TGTGCCAGCACGCGGGATGCCTACGAGCAGTACTTC
CDR3aa: CASTRDAYEQYF

abundance: NA
len: 16
d_gene: TRBD1
j_gene: TRBJ2-3
v_gene: TRBV4-1
CDR3nt: TGCGCCAGCAGCCAGAACCCGGGACAGGGCTCCGATACGCAGTATTTT
CDR3aa: CASSQNPGQGSDTQYF

abundance: NA
len: 11
d_gene: NA
j_gene: TRBJ2-7
v_gene: TRBV7-9
CDR3nt: TGTGCCTCCACTAACGGGTACGAGCAGTACTTC
CDR3aa: CASTNGYEQYF

abundance: NA
len: 16
d_gene: TRBD1
j_gene: TRBJ1-5
v_gene: TRBV6-6
CDR3nt: TGTGCCAGCAGTTTCGCAGACAGGGGAAAGGCTCAGCCCCAGCATTTT
CDR3aa: CASSFADRGKAQPQHF

abundance: NA
len: 15
d_gene: TRBD2
j_gene: TRBJ2-3
v_gene: TRBV7-6
CDR3nt: TGTGCCAGCAGGATGACTAGCGGAACCACAGATACGCAGTATTTT
CDR3aa: CASRMTSGTTDTQYF

abundance: NA
len: 13
d_gene: TRBD2
j_gene: TRBJ2-5
v_gene: TRBV10-3
CDR3nt: TGTGCCCAATCGAGGACTAGCCAAGAGACCCAGTACTTC
CDR3aa: CAQSRTSQETQYF

abundance: NA
len: 15
d_gene: TRBD1
j_gene: TRBJ1-5
v_gene: TRBV7-9
CDR3nt: TGTGCCAGCAGCTTGAATCAGGGGGTCAATCAGCCCCAGCATTTT
CDR3aa: CASSLNQGVNQPQHF

abundance: NA
len: 15
d_gene: NA
j_gene: TRBJ1-6
v_gene: TRBV2
CDR3nt: TGTGCCAGCAGTGAAGTCACTAGGCGTAATTCACCCCTCCACTTT
CDR3aa: CASSEVTRRNSPLHF

abundance: NA
len: 12
d_gene: NA
j_gene: TRBJ1-2
v_gene: TRBV6-5
CDR3nt: TGTGCCAGCAACCTGGGGGACAAAGGCTACACCTTC
CDR3aa: CASNLGDKGYTF